The 15 T cell receptor beta chains in this list originate from one sample, sequenced in a study of T cells in Graves' hyperthyroidism and ophthalmopathy. RNA transcripts provided the source from which TCR beta CDR3 regions were amplified. With the HTBI primer set, the TCR CDR3 went through a first round of RT-PCR. A single record per CDR3 protein comes from TCRdb applying MiXCR to the multiplex PCR reads. The sample holds roughly 290,000 distinct CDR3 sequences, 17% seen once. The specimen was blood. These receptors came from a woman aged 55-75 years with Graves' ophthalmopathy.

This clonotype showed up many times. V and J are TRBV4-3 and TRBJ2-5; D possibly corresponds to TRBD1 (6 bases). CDR3 size: 15 residues. Germline V gives CDR1 LGHNA, CDR2 YSLEER. Trimming stripped 1 base from V and 4 bases from J, with 13 bases between. The CDR3 DNA sequence: TGCGCCAGCAGCCAAGCTACAGGGAGAGGAGAGACCCAGTACTTC. This gives the protein CASSQATGRGETQYF.

This clonotype was found many times. The chain recombines TRBV28 with TRBJ2-3, with D hard to call. Germline V gives CDR1 MDHEN, CDR2 SYDVKM. The CDR3 covers 12 residues. Trimming pared 7 bases from V and 2 bases from J, leaving 7 bases between. The CDR3, as DNA: TGTGCCAGCATGGTTACCACAGATACGCAGTATTTT. It is translated as CASMVTTDTQYF.

This clonotype was detected a few times. The chain links TRBV6-5 to TRBJ1-1; tentative D call: TRBD1 (5 bases). V shed 11 bases and J shed 5 bases, with 18 bases lying between them. CDR3 length: 13 amino acids. From germline, CDR1 is MNHEY and CDR2 SVGAGI. CDR3 region: CASSGASRTEAFF. CDR3 DNA: TGTGCCTCTTCCGGGGCGTCGAGAACTGAAGCTTTCTTT.

The chain recombines TRBV20-1 with TRBJ2-7; D is perhaps TRBD1 (6 bases). V lost 6 bases to trimming and J lost 2 bases, with 11 bases between them. Germline loops: CDR1 DFQATT, CDR2 SNEGSKA (reference sequence). The CDR3 length is 12 residues. CDR3 residues: CSAIQGAYEQYF. CDR3 coding DNA: TGCAGTGCAATACAGGGCGCCTACGAGCAGTACTTC.

This clonotype has at least ten counts. The rearrangement uses TRBV11-2 and TRBJ2-7; 9 bases align to TRBD2. V shed 8 bases and J 4 bases; nucleotides not matched to a gene: 6. The CDR3 is made up of 13 amino acids. The germline V gene encodes CDR1 SGHAT and CDR2 FQNNGV. DNA of the CDR3: TGTGCCAGCTGTCTAGCGGGGACTTACGAGCAGTACTTC. Its protein product is CASCLAGTYEQYF.

This clonotype was observed many times. The chain uses TRBV4-1 and TRBJ2-1, with 9 bases lining up with TRBD2. Germline lookup yields CDR1 MGHRA and CDR2 YSYEKL. V shed 4 bases and J 2 bases; nucleotides not matched to a gene: 3. The CDR3 runs 15 residues. The CDR3 DNA reads TGCGCCAGCAGCCCCGGGACTAGCCCCTACAATGAGCAGTTCTTC. It translates to CASSPGTSPYNEQFF.

Ten or more counts support this clonotype. The chain recombines TRBV20-1 with TRBJ1-1; 8 nucleotides agree with TRBD1. CDR3 size: 14 residues. Germline assignment: CDR1 DFQATT and CDR2 SNEGSKA (reference sequence). With 4 bases clipped from V and 1 base from J, the junction kept 5 bases outside the gene matches. In DNA, the CDR3 is TGCAGTGCTACTGACAGGGGCGGGAACACTGAAGCTTTCTTT. Protein: CSATDRGGNTEAFF.

The sample holds a few counts of this clonotype. This chain links TRBV19 with TRBJ2-1; 9 bases map to TRBD1. V shed 9 bases, J shed 6 bases, and the junction held 6 bases outside the gene matches. Germline CDR1 LNHDA, CDR2 SQIVND (reference sequence). The CDR3 covers 13 residues. The CDR3 nucleotides are TGTGCCAGCCGGGACAGGGTAGGCAATGAGCAGTTCTTC. It specifies CASRDRVGNEQFF.

This clonotype has just a few counts. The rearrangement joins TRBV4-2 to TRBJ2-1; D remains ambiguous. CDR3 length: 17 amino acids. The germline V gene has CDR1 LGHNA and CDR2 YNFKEQ. The germline V and J ends were trimmed by 0 bases and 0 bases, with 12 bases remaining between them. The DNA for the CDR3 is TGTGCCAGCAGCCAAGAAGTTCGGGTCAGCTCCTACAATGAGCAGTTCTTC. Its protein is CASSQEVRVSSYNEQFF.

This clonotype came up many times. The chain recombines TRBV5-1 with TRBJ1-1; 10 positions agree with TRBD1. The CDR3 runs to 13 residues. Germline values: CDR1 SGHRS, CDR2 YFSETQ. J lost 8 bases, V lost 4 bases, and 5 bases had no gene match. Written as DNA, the CDR3 is TGCGCCAGCAGCGTGGGACAGGGGCCCGAAGCTTTCTTT. Translating gives CASSVGQGPEAFF.

This clonotype was observed many times. The chain is built from TRBV12-3 or TRBV12-4 and TRBJ2-7, with 7 bases lining up with TRBD1. Trimming removed 7 bases from V and 2 bases from J; junction bases left unmatched: 11. The CDR3 covers 15 residues. The CDR3 nucleotides read TGTGCCAGCACCAGACAGGGAGAGGGAACCTACGAGCAGTACTTC. Translation: CASTRQGEGTYEQYF.

This chain connects TRBV5-1 to TRBJ2-5; 12 nucleotides align to TRBD2. The V segment lost 6 bases and the J segment 2 bases; nucleotides outside the gene matches: 5. The CDR3 has 15 residues. Germline V gives CDR1 SGHRS, CDR2 YFSETQ. The CDR3 spells CASTEGLAGQETQYF. The CDR3 bases are TGCGCCAGCACCGAAGGACTAGCGGGGCAAGAGACCCAGTACTTC.

This clonotype was counted only a few times. The V and J genes are TRBV4-3 and TRBJ2-1; D gene unclear. The germline CDR1 and CDR2 sequences are LGHNA and YSLEER. The CDR3 runs to 15 residues. With 0 bases removed from V and 9 bases from J, the gap between germline ends came to 15 bases. CDR3 residues: CASSQDSQRLSEQFF. DNA for the CDR3: TGCGCCAGCAGCCAAGATAGCCAGAGGTTAAGTGAGCAGTTCTTC.

This clonotype has just a few counts. The V gene is TRBV7-2, the J gene TRBJ1-3; 7 bases are a match to TRBD1. V shed 3 bases and J 4 bases; nucleotides not matched to a gene: 9. CDR1 and CDR2 from the germline V gene are SGHTA and FQGNSA. CDR3 length: 16 amino acids. In DNA form, the CDR3 reads TGTGCCAGCAGCTTCCCTCCGGGACAGAGGGGAAACACCATATATTTT. Its protein product is CASSFPPGQRGNTIYF.

This clonotype appeared many times. The chain is built from TRBV11-2 and TRBJ2-1, with D possibly matching TRBD2 (5 bases). The CDR3 length is 15 residues. V lost 2 bases and J 8 bases, leaving 16 bases between the germline ends. Germline V gene lookup returns CDR1 SGHAT and CDR2 FQNNGV. Here the CDR3 DNA reads TGTGCCAGCAGCTTATTTGACCTGAGAGGGCATGAGCAGTTCTTC. It is translated as CASSLFDLRGHEQFF.